This is a list of T cell receptor beta chains from one sample in a study of blood T cell repertoires in COVID-19. Libraries were prepared by immunoSEQ multiplex PCR; TCRdb keeps only in-frame clonotypes and omits some of them. The sample includes roughly 230,000 clones, 80% to 90% seen only once; the top ten take approximately 5%. The sample taken for sequencing was peripheral blood. These receptors originate from a woman aged 40 to 50 who had recovered from COVID-19. CDR3s include the opening cysteine and the closing phenylalanine or tryptophan. The order of the fields is clone size, V gene, D gene, J gene, CDR3 protein, CDR3 DNA. The D gene is left open where the match is weak. A clone size is listed for some rows: how often the clone was seen (once, few, many), or a class if it is expanded.

.	TRBV6-5	.	TRBJ2-5	CASSSESQETQYF	TGTGCCAGCAGTTCAGAAAGCCAAGAGACCCAGTACTTC
.	TRBV6-5	TRBD1	TRBJ1-3	CAGGTGVAGNTIYF	TGTGCCGGAGGGACAGGGGTAGCTGGAAACACCATATATTTT
.	TRBV28	TRBD1	TRBJ1-5	CASSSRDRGSNQPQHF	TGTGCCAGCAGTTCCCGAGACAGGGGGAGCAATCAGCCCCAGCATTTT
.	TRBV5-1	.	TRBJ1-4	CASSTMTDEKLFF	TGCGCCAGCAGCACTATGACAGATGAAAAACTGTTTTTT
.	TRBV7-9	TRBD1	TRBJ2-1	CASSLIGQGARRDEQFF	TGTGCCAGCAGCTTAATCGGACAGGGGGCTCGGAGGGATGAGCAGTTCTTC
.	TRBV27	TRBD1	TRBJ1-5	CASKNIGQANQPQHF	TGTGCCAGCAAAAACATTGGACAGGCGAACCAGCCCCAGCATTTT
.	TRBV27	TRBD1	TRBJ1-5	CASSRDRGRDQPQHF	TGTGCCAGCAGTCGGGACAGGGGACGTGATCAGCCCCAGCATTTT
.	TRBV5-5	.	TRBJ1-5	CASRVGPYSNQPQHF	TGTGCCAGCAGGGTGGGCCCTTATAGCAATCAGCCCCAGCATTTT
.	TRBV7-7	.	TRBJ2-5	CASSPHRGIAETQYF	TGTGCCAGCAGCCCACACCGGGGGATCGCGGAGACCCAGTACTTC
few	TRBV3-1/TRBV3-2	TRBD1	TRBJ2-2	CASSQETGAGGELFF	TGTGCCAGCAGCCAAGAGACAGGGGCGGGCGGGGAGCTGTTTTTT
.	TRBV19	TRBD1	TRBJ1-6	CASNRARQGHSPLHF	TGTGCCAGTAATCGCGCCCGACAGGGGCATTCACCCCTCCACTTT
.	TRBV1	.	TRBJ2-3	CTSSQDRTGGMTDTQYF	TGCACCAGCAGCCAAGATAGGACGGGAGGGATGACAGATACGCAGTATTTT
.	TRBV6-1	TRBD1	TRBJ2-1	CASSVSTGSSYNEQFF	TGTGCCAGCAGTGTTTCGACAGGGAGCTCCTACAATGAGCAGTTCTTC
.	TRBV7-8	TRBD2	TRBJ2-1	CASSSNRIPGLAGVYNEQFF	TGTGCCAGCAGCTCCAATCGAATACCGGGACTAGCGGGAGTTTACAATGAGCAGTTCTTC
.	TRBV10-2	.	TRBJ1-2	CASSEGTGEVGYTF	TGCGCCAGCAGTGAGGGTACGGGGGAAGTTGGCTACACCTTC
.	TRBV6-5	TRBD1	TRBJ1-4	CATGTGLIASEKLFF	TGTGCCACCGGGACAGGTTTAATCGCTTCCGAAAAACTGTTTTTT
.	TRBV30	TRBD1	TRBJ2-1	CAWAGQGISEQFF	TGTGCCTGGGCGGGACAGGGGATTTCTGAGCAGTTCTTC
.	TRBV3-1/TRBV3-2	.	TRBJ1-2	CASSRNSGGAGRGGYTF	TGTGCCAGCAGCCGGAATTCGGGGGGGGCCGGCAGGGGCGGCTACACCTTC
.	TRBV30	TRBD2	TRBJ2-1	CAWSRRLASRLNEQFF	TGTGCCTGGAGCAGGAGACTAGCGTCTAGGTTGAATGAGCAGTTCTTC
.	TRBV24-1	.	TRBJ2-3	CATRQTDTQYF	TGTGCCACCAGACAGACAGATACGCAGTATTTT
.	TRBV5-8	.	TRBJ2-1	CASSLAGVGRVNEQFF	TGTGCCAGCAGCTTGGCGGGGGTTGGGCGGGTCAATGAGCAGTTCTTC
.	TRBV5-1	TRBD2	TRBJ2-3	CASSGAGTSNLDTQYF	TGCGCCAGCAGCGGGGCCGGGACTAGCAACTTGGATACGCAGTATTTT
.	TRBV5-1	.	TRBJ2-2	CASSWGSTGKNTGELFF	TGCGCCAGCAGCTGGGGTTCAACAGGGAAAAACACCGGGGAGCTGTTTTTT
.	TRBV7-2	.	TRBJ1-3	CASRPAGSGNTIYF	TGTGCCAGCAGGCCAGCCGGGTCGGGAAACACCATATATTTT
.	TRBV1	.	TRBJ2-2	CTSSHPVSGTSGKNTGELFF	TGCACCAGCAGCCACCCCGTTTCCGGGACTAGCGGAAAGAACACCGGGGAGCTGTTTTTT
few	TRBV6-4	TRBD2	TRBJ2-2	CASSATSGGFGELFF	TGTGCCAGCAGTGCGACTAGCGGGGGCTTCGGGGAGCTGTTTTTT
.	TRBV18	TRBD2	TRBJ2-3	CASSPGTSGFTDTQYF	TGTGCCAGCTCACCCGGGACTAGCGGGTTCACAGATACGCAGTATTTT
.	TRBV9	TRBD1	TRBJ2-5	CASSAKGAPETQYF	TGTGCCAGCAGCGCAAAGGGGGCCCCAGAGACCCAGTACTTC
.	TRBV4-3	TRBD2	TRBJ2-1	CASSQEGDSGRVNEQFF	TGCGCCAGCAGCCAAGAAGGGGATAGCGGGAGGGTGAATGAGCAGTTCTTC
.	TRBV3-1/TRBV3-2	TRBD2	TRBJ2-3	CASSTSGTSTDTQYF	TGTGCCAGCTCGACTAGCGGGACTAGCACAGATACGCAGTATTTT
.	TRBV4-3	.	TRBJ2-2	CASSQDIGDTGELFF	TGCGCCAGCAGCCAAGATATCGGGGACACCGGGGAGCTGTTTTTT
.	TRBV18	TRBD1	TRBJ1-1	CASSRGTDTEAFF	TGTGCCAGCTCACGCGGGACAGATACTGAAGCTTTCTTT
.	TRBV4-3	TRBD1	TRBJ1-6	CASSQWTGSNSPLHF	TGCGCCAGCAGCCAATGGACAGGGTCAAATTCACCCCTCCACTTT
.	TRBV14	.	TRBJ2-4	CASSQGFGLGHPSF	TGTGCCAGCAGCCAAGGGTTTGGGTTGGGACATCCTTCTTTC
.	TRBV28	.	TRBJ1-1	CASSGNTEAFF	TGTGCCAGCAGCGGGAACACTGAAGCTTTCTTT
.	TRBV10-1	.	TRBJ2-2	CAARRPAGPGELFF	TGCGCCGCCCGGCGGCCGGCGGGACCCGGGGAGCTGTTTTTT
.	TRBV5-4	TRBD1	TRBJ1-2	CASSFSGGGSYYGYTF	TGTGCCAGCAGCTTCTCAGGGGGTGGATCGTACTATGGCTACACCTTC
.	TRBV7-9	TRBD1	TRBJ1-4	CASSPTGRYEKLFF	TGTGCCAGCAGCCCGACAGGGCGGTATGAAAAACTGTTTTTT
.	TRBV6-5	.	TRBJ2-5	CASSYALQGGLETQYF	TGTGCCAGCAGTTACGCTCTCCAGGGTGGGTTAGAGACCCAGTACTTC
.	TRBV2	.	TRBJ2-3	CASSVEDVTDTQYF	TGTGCCAGCAGTGTGGAGGATGTCACAGATACGCAGTATTTT
once	TRBV9	.	TRBJ1-1	CASSGTDGEGTEAFF	TGTGCCAGCAGCGGTACGGACGGTGAGGGCACTGAAGCTTTCTTT
.	TRBV4-1	.	TRBJ2-7	CASSQDGGYEQYF	TGCGCCAGCAGCCAAGACGGGGGTTACGAGCAGTACTTC
.	TRBV6-6	.	TRBJ1-2	CASNKRIGGTNYGYTF	TGTGCCAGCAATAAGCGGATCGGGGGGACTAACTATGGCTACACCTTC
.	TRBV29-1	TRBD1	TRBJ1-5	CSYTGGSNQPQHF	TGCAGCTACACAGGGGGTAGCAATCAGCCCCAGCATTTT
.	TRBV2	.	TRBJ2-1	CASSRNEQFF	TGTGCCAGCTCCAGGAATGAGCAGTTCTTC
few	TRBV12-3/TRBV12-4	.	TRBJ2-3	CASSFGAYSAYF	TGTGCCAGCAGTTTTGGGGCGTATAGTGCGTATTTT